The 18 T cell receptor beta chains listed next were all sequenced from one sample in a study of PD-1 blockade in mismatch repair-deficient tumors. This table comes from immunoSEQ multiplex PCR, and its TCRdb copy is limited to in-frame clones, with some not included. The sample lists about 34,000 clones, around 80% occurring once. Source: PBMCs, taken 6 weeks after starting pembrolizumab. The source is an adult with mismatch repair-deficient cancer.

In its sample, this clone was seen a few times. The CDR3 region is CASRRTLGLNYEQYF. In DNA, the CDR3 is TGTGCCAGCAGAAGGACATTGGGACTTAACTACGAGCAGTACTTC. This chain links TRBV2 with TRBJ2-7, with a possible D match to TRBD2 (6 bases). V shed 6 bases and J shed 3 bases, with 18 bases lying between them. The CDR3 is 15 amino acids. The germline V gene has CDR1 SNHLY and CDR2 FYNNEI. Full variable domain (missing parts from reference TRBV2 and TRBJ2-7): EPEVTQTPSHQVTQMGQEVILRCVPISNHLYFYWYRQILGQKVEFLVSFYNNEISEKSEIFDDQFSVERPDGSNFTLKIRSTKLEDSAMYFCASRRTLGLNYEQYFGPGTRLTVT.

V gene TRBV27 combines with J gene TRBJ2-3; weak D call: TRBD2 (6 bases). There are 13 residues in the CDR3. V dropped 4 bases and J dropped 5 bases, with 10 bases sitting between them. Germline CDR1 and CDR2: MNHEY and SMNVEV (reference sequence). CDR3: CASSSKAGDTQYF. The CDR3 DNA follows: TGTGCCAGCAGTTCCAAAGCGGGAGATACGCAGTATTTT.

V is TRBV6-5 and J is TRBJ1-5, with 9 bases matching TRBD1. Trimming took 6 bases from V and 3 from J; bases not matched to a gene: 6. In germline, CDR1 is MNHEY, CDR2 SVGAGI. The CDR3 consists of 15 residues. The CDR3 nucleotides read TGTGCCAGCAGCCCACAGGGGGCGAACAATCAGCCCCAGCATTTT. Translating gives CASSPQGANNQPQHF.

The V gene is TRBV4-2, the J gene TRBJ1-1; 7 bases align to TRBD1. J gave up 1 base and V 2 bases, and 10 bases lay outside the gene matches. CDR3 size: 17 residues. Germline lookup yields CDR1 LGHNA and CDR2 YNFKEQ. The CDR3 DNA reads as TGTGCCAGCAGCCAAAGAAACGGAGGGACAGCGAACACTGAAGCTTTCTTT. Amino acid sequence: CASSQRNGGTANTEAFF.

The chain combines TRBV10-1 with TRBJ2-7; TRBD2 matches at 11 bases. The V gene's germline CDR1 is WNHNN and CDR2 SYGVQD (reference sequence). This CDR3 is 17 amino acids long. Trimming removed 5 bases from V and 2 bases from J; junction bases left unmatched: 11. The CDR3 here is CASSKLAGELHTYEQYF. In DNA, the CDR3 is TGCGCCAGCAGTAAACTAGCGGGAGAACTTCATACCTACGAGCAGTACTTC.

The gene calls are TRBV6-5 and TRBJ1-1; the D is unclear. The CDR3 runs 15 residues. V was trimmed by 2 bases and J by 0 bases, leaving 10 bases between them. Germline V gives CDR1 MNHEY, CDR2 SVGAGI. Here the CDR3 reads CASSYQNSMNTEAFF. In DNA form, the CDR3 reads TGTGCCAGCAGTTACCAAAATAGCATGAACACTGAAGCTTTCTTT.

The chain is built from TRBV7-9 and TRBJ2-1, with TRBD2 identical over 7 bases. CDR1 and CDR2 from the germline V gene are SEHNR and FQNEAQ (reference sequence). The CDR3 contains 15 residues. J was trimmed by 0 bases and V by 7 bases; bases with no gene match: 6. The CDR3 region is CASNTGEGSYNEQFF. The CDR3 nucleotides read TGTGCCAGCAACACGGGGGAGGGCTCCTACAATGAGCAGTTCTTC. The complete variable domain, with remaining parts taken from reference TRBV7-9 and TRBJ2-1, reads DTGVSQNPRHKITKRGQNVTFRCDPISEHNRLYWYRQTLGQGPEFLTYFQNEAQLEKSRLLSDRFSAERPKGSFSTLEIQRTEQGDSAMYLCASNTGEGSYNEQFFGPGTRLTVL.

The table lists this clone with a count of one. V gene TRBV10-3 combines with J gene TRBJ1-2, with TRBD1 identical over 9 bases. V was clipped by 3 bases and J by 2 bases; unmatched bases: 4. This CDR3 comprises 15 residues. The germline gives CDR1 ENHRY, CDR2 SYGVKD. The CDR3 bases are TGTGCCATCAGTGAACCGGGACAGGGCAACTATGGCTACACCTTC. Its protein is CAISEPGQGNYGYTF.

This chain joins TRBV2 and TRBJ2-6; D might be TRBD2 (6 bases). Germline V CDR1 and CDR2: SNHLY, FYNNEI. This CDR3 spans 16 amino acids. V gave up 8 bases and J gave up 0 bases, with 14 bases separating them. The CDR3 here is CASGGDGSSGANVLTF. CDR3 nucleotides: TGTGCCAGCGGAGGGGACGGAAGCTCTGGGGCCAACGTCCTGACTTTC.

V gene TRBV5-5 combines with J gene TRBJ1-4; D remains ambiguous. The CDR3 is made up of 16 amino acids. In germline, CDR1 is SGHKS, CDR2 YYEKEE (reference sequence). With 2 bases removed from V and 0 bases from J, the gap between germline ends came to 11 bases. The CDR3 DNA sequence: TGTGCCAGCAGCTTCGCAGACACCGCAACTAATGAAAAACTGTTTTTT. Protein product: CASSFADTATNEKLFF. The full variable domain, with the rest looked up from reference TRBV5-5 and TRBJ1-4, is DAGVTQSPTHLIKTRGQQVTLRCSPISGHKSVSWYQQVLGQGPQFIFQYYEKEERGRGNFPDRFSARQFPNYSSELNVNALLLGDSALYLCASSFADTATNEKLFFGSGTQLSVL.

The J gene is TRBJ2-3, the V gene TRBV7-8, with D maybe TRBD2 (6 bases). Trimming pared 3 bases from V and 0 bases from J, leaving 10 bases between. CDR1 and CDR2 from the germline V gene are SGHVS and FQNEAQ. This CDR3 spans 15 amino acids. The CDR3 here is CASSLRDRSTDTQYF. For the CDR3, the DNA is TGTGCCAGCAGCTTGCGGGATCGGAGCACAGATACGCAGTATTTT.

The CDR3 DNA follows: TGTGCCAGCAGCGGACAGCTAATGAACACTGAAGCTTTCTTT. Translation gives CASSGQLMNTEAFF. The chain joins TRBV5-4 to TRBJ1-1, with D possibly TRBD1 on 6 matching bases. V shed 4 bases and J shed 0 bases, with 10 bases lying between them. The CDR3 length is 14 residues. Looked up from germline, CDR1 is SGHNT and CDR2 is YYREEE (reference sequence). The full variable domain, its missing parts supplied by reference TRBV5-4 and TRBJ1-1, is ETGVTQSPTHLIKTRGQQVTLRCSSQSGHNTVSWYQQALGQGPQFIFQYYREEENGRGNFPPRFSGLQFPNYSSELNVNALELDDSALYLCASSGQLMNTEAFFGQGTRLTVV.

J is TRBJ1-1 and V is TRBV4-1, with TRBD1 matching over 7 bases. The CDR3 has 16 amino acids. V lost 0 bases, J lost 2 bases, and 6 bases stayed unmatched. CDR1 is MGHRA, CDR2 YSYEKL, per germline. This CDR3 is CASSQEGSGGNTEAFF. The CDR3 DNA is TGCGCCAGCAGCCAAGAAGGCTCAGGGGGAAACACTGAAGCTTTCTTT.

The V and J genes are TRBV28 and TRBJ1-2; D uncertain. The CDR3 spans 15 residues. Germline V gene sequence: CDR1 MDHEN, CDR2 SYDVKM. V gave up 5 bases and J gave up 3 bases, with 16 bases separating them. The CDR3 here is CASSSFSGTYYGYTF. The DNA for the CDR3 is TGTGCCAGCAGTAGTTTCTCGGGTACCTACTATGGCTACACCTTC.

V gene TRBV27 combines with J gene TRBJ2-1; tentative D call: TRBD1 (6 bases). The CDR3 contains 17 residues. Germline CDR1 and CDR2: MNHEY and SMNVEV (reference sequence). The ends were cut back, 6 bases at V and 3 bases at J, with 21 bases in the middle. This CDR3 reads CASSPTQQGRDYNEQFF. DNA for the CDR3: TGTGCCAGCAGCCCCACTCAACAGGGTAGGGACTACAATGAGCAGTTCTTC.

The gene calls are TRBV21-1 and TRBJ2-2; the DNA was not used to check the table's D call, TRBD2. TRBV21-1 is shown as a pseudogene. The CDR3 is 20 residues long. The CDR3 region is CASGCHSTSGRQSNTGELFF. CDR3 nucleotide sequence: TGTGCCAGCGGGTGCCATAGTACTAGCGGGCGTCAGTCGAACACCGGGGAGCTGTTTTTT.

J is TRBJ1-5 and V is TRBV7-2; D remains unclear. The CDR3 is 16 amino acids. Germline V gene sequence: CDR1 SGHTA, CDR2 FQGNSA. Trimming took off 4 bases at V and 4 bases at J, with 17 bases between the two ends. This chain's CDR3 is CASSSSLRNGNQPQHF. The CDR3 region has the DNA TGTGCCAGCAGCTCTTCGTTGCGTAACGGGAATCAGCCCCAGCATTTT. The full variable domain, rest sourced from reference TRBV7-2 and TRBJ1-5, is GAGVSQSPSNKVTEKGKDVELRCDPISGHTALYWYRQSLGQGLEFLIYFQGNSAPDKSGLPSDRFSAERTGGSVSTLTIQRTQQEDSAVYLCASSSSLRNGNQPQHFGDGTRLSIL.

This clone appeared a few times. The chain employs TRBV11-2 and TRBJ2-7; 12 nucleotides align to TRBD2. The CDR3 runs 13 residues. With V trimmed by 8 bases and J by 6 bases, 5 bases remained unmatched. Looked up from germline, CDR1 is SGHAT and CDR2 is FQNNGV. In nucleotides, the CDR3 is TGTGCCAGCGGCACGGGACTAGCGGGCGAGCAGTACTTC. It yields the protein CASGTGLAGEQYF.